These 6 T cell receptor beta chains came from one sample sequenced in a study of OX40 agonist ivuxolimab in advanced cancers. Here immunoSEQ multiplex PCR was the method, and the copy in TCRdb shows in-frame clones only, minus some. The sample yields around 17,000 clones, around 78% seen once. The sequenced sample was CD4+ or CD8+ T cells sorted from blood, obtained in a trial of the OX40 agonist ivuxolimab. The receptors derive from an adult with an advanced solid tumor such as melanoma, head and neck, liver or kidney cancer.

The chain carries TRBV6-1 and TRBJ2-2; no definite D call. Trimming pared 10 bases from V and 1 base from J, leaving 16 bases between. This CDR3 is 15 amino acids long. The germline gives CDR1 MNHNS, CDR2 SASEGT. CDR3: CATTSVLQNTGELFF. CDR3 DNA sequence: TGTGCCACTACCTCCGTACTCCAGAACACCGGGGAGCTGTTTTTT.

This clone was recorded only once. V is TRBV28 and J is TRBJ2-3; D is uncertain. In germline, CDR1 is MDHEN, CDR2 SYDVKM. V was trimmed by 3 bases and J by 10 bases, leaving 11 bases between them. The CDR3 runs 12 residues. The CDR3 here is CASSFPQEAQYF. In DNA form, the CDR3 reads TGTGCCAGCAGTTTCCCCCAAGAGGCGCAGTATTTT.

The rearrangement joins TRBV4-3 to TRBJ2-1, with TRBD2 matching over 8 bases. Germline V gene sequence: CDR1 LGHNA, CDR2 YSLEER. Trimming cost V 1 base and J 0 bases; bases outside gene matches: 8. The CDR3 has 18 amino acids. The CDR3 reads CASSQGPGGPSSYNEQFF. The CDR3, as DNA: TGCGCCAGCAGCCAAGGTCCGGGGGGGCCGAGCTCCTACAATGAGCAGTTCTTC.

In DNA, the CDR3 is TGTGCCAGCAGCACTAGTATCATGGGGACAGGGAACACTGAAGCTTTCTTT. The encoded protein is CASSTSIMGTGNTEAFF. The gene calls are TRBV9 and TRBJ1-1; 8 positions agree with TRBD1. Germline V gene data show CDR1 as SGDLS and CDR2 as YYNGEE. The CDR3 consists of 17 residues. The V gene end was trimmed by 4 bases and the J gene end by 1 base; junction bases not matched to a gene: 12.

The gene calls are TRBV19 and TRBJ1-2; the match to TRBD1 covers 9 bases. V lost 6 bases and J lost 10; bases outside the gene matches: 9. The CDR3 contains 13 residues. Germline CDR1 reads LNHDA; CDR2 reads SQIVND (reference sequence). DNA of the CDR3: TGTGCCAGTAGCCCGGGACAGGGTAGAGACTACACCTTC. Amino acid sequence: CASSPGQGRDYTF.

The chain links TRBV7-3 to TRBJ2-7; 7 positions match TRBD2. Germline CDR1 SGHTA, CDR2 FQGTGA. The CDR3 runs to 15 residues. The ends lost 0 bases at V and 1 base at J; junction bases unmatched: 3. In DNA form, the CDR3 reads TGTGCCAGCAGCTTAACTGCGGGAGAGTCCTACGAGCAGTACTTC. It codes for CASSLTAGESYEQYF.